These 30 T cell receptor beta chains were sequenced from one sample in a study of T cell responses to AZD1222 COVID-19 vaccine. Sequenced by immunoSEQ multiplex PCR; TCRdb stores in-frame clones only, minus some. The data hold around 75,000 clones, with more than 70% observed a single time. Sample: peripheral blood, taken 28 days after the second dose of the MenACWY control vaccine. Every receptor here comes from an adult who received the MenACWY meningococcal vaccine as a control.

This chain connects TRBV28 to TRBJ1-2; the D is unclear. Deletions cut 6 bases from V and 8 bases from J, with 13 bases between. The CDR3 is 12 residues long. Germline V gives CDR1 MDHEN, CDR2 SYDVKM. The CDR3 nucleotides read TGTGCCAGCAGGATTCGATGGAGCGGCTACACCTTC. Residues: CASRIRWSGYTF.

The rearrangement uses TRBV5-6 and TRBJ2-6; D might be TRBD1 or TRBD2, each matching 6 bases. Germline V gene lookup returns CDR1 SGHDT and CDR2 YYEEEE. The V and J ends lost 4 bases and 2 bases respectively, with 10 bases between them. The CDR3 is made up of 15 amino acids. CDR3 in amino acids: CASSERGAGANVLTF. DNA for the CDR3: TGTGCCAGCAGCGAGAGGGGGGCTGGGGCCAACGTCCTGACTTTC.

The chain has TRBV27 and TRBJ2-1; D is unclear. CDR1 and CDR2 from the germline V gene are MNHEY and SMNVEV (reference sequence). V lost 0 bases, J lost 4 bases, and 13 bases lay in between. The CDR3 is made up of 16 amino acids. DNA of the CDR3: TGTGCCAGCAGTTTATCGGGTGGGGTTTCTTACAATGAGCAGTTCTTC. Encoded protein: CASSLSGGVSYNEQFF.

The gene calls are TRBV13 and TRBJ1-2; D uncertain. The CDR3 has 14 amino acids. CDR1 PRHDT and CDR2 FYEKMQ come from the germline V gene (reference sequence). The V end lost 0 bases, the J end lost 8 bases, and 13 bases lay between the germline ends. The CDR3 spells CASSLGVEGIGYTF. The CDR3 DNA reads as TGTGCCAGCAGCTTAGGCGTCGAGGGAATAGGCTACACCTTC.

The V gene is TRBV12-5, the J gene TRBJ1-6; D unclear. V shed 3 bases and J shed 1 base, with 16 bases lying between them. Germline CDR1 LGHNT, CDR2 FRNRAP. This CDR3 spans 18 amino acids. The chain's CDR3 is CASGFTLDPRSYNSPLHF. The DNA for the CDR3 is TGTGCTAGTGGTTTCACTTTGGACCCAAGGTCCTATAATTCACCCCTCCACTTT. Filled out from reference TRBV12-5 and TRBJ1-6, the complete variable domain reads DARVTQTPRHKVTEMGQEVTMRCQPILGHNTVFWYRQTMMQGLELLAYFRNRAPLDDSGMPKDRFSAEMPDATLATLKIQPSEPRDSAVYFCASGFTLDPRSYNSPLHFGNGTRLTVT.

V usage is TRBV4-3 and J usage is TRBJ1-2, with TRBD1 matching 12 bases. Trimming cost V 0 bases and J 4 bases; bases outside gene matches: 15. The CDR3 length is 20 residues. The germline CDR1 and CDR2 sequences are LGHNA and YSLEER. CDR3 bases: TGCGCCAGCAGCCAAGACCGAGAGGGACAGGGGGCGCTTCCGATCTATGGCTACACCTTC. This sequence encodes CASSQDREGQGALPIYGYTF.

This clone was detected once. The J gene is TRBJ1-2, the V gene TRBV3-1 (or the pseudogene TRBV3-2); no clear D. The length of the CDR3 is 13 residues. Trimming took 0 bases from V and 8 from J, leaving 10 bases between them. Germline values: CDR1 LGHDT, CDR2 YNNKEL (reference sequence). The CDR3 sequence is CASSQEGLGGYTF. In DNA, the CDR3 is TGTGCCAGCAGCCAAGAGGGCCTCGGGGGCTACACCTTC.

The chain recombines TRBV15 with TRBJ1-5; D is uncertain. Trimming shortened V by 1 base and J by 7 bases, and 14 bases separated the two germline ends. Germline V lookup: CDR1 LNHNV, CDR2 YYDKDF (reference sequence). The CDR3 is 15 amino acids. As DNA, the CDR3 is TGTGCCACCAGCAGAGCCCCGGTGGGCCCGCAGCCCCAGCATTTT. The encoded protein is CATSRAPVGPQPQHF.

The chain is built from TRBV28 and TRBJ1-1, with unresolved D. This CDR3 spans 12 amino acids. Germline CDR1 MDHEN, CDR2 SYDVKM. DNA of the CDR3: TGTGCTGCTGGAAGCGTGAACACTGAAGCTTTCTTT. Its translation: CAAGSVNTEAFF.

This clone was seen a handful of times. This sequence joins TRBV11-2 and TRBJ1-3; no reliable D call. Trimming left V 5 bases short and J 6 bases short, with 11 bases between. Per germline, CDR1 SGHAT and CDR2 FQNNGV. This CDR3 comprises 13 residues. CDR3 nucleotides: TGTGCCAGCAGCCCCGTGGGTGAAAACACCATATATTTT. Amino acids: CASSPVGENTIYF.

For the CDR3, the DNA is TGTGCCAGCAGTGAATACGAGCGGGGGGGCCGGGATACGCAGTATTTT. This encodes CASSEYERGGRDTQYF. The chain joins TRBV6-1 to TRBJ2-3; 10 positions agree with TRBD2. Germline lookup yields CDR1 MNHNS and CDR2 SASEGT. V trimming: 2 bases; J trimming: 6 bases; junction bases outside the gene matches: 8. CDR3 length: 16 residues.

The chain links TRBV11-3 to TRBJ1-1; 10 nucleotides match TRBD1. V dropped 2 bases and J dropped 11; count of bases not matched to a gene: 5. The CDR3 sequence is 13 residues long. The germline gives CDR1 SGHNT, CDR2 YENEEA. The CDR3 here is CASSLTTGGRAFF. Here the CDR3 DNA reads TGTGCCAGCAGCTTAACGACAGGGGGCAGGGCTTTCTTT.

The rearrangement uses TRBV7-9 and TRBJ1-1; perhaps TRBD1 as D (5 bases). CDR1 and CDR2 from the germline V gene are SEHNR and FQNEAQ (reference sequence). The germline V and J ends were trimmed by 2 bases and 0 bases, with 7 bases remaining between them. The CDR3 is 14 residues long. This CDR3 is CASSLQGMNTEAFF. The CDR3 DNA reads as TGTGCCAGCAGCTTACAGGGCATGAACACTGAAGCTTTCTTT.

The chain couples TRBV4-1 to TRBJ2-1; a weak D match, TRBD2 (8 bases). The CDR3 spans 16 residues. V gave up 4 bases and J gave up 7 bases, with 20 bases separating them. Germline CDR1 reads MGHRA; CDR2 reads YSYEKL. The CDR3 loop is CASSLTGTRGQNEQFF. Here the CDR3 DNA reads TGCGCCAGCAGCCTGACCGGGACTAGGGGGCAAAATGAGCAGTTCTTC.

This clone is a singleton in its sample. The chain has TRBV3-1 (or the pseudogene TRBV3-2) and TRBJ1-4; D gene ambiguous. Germline-derived CDR1 and CDR2 are LGHDT and YNNKEL (reference sequence). V gave up 3 bases and J gave up 5 bases, with 10 bases separating them. There are 14 residues in the CDR3. This CDR3 is CASSQGILNEKLFF. Written as DNA, the CDR3 is TGTGCCAGCAGCCAGGGGATTCTCAATGAAAAACTGTTTTTT.

This chain uses TRBV19 with TRBJ1-5; D is ambiguous. The germline V gene has CDR1 LNHDA and CDR2 SQIVND (reference sequence). Trimming stripped 10 bases from V and 1 base from J, with 11 bases between. The CDR3 spans 13 residues. CDR3 region: CATRGSSNQPQHF. CDR3 bases: TGTGCCACACGGGGTTCGAGCAATCAGCCCCAGCATTTT.

The chain links TRBV9 to TRBJ1-5; a weak D match, TRBD1 (6 bases). CDR3 size: 16 residues. Germline CDR1 reads SGDLS; CDR2 reads YYNGEE. V lost 4 bases to trimming and J lost 1 base, with 15 bases between them. CDR3 in amino acids: CASSPGEGRSNQPQHF. The CDR3 region has the DNA TGTGCCAGCAGCCCAGGGGAGGGGAGGAGCAATCAGCCCCAGCATTTT.

The rearrangement uses TRBV2 and TRBJ2-1; D perhaps matches TRBD1 (6 bases). The germline V gene encodes CDR1 SNHLY and CDR2 FYNNEI. The CDR3 runs 14 residues. V lost 6 bases to trimming and J lost 1 base, with 10 bases between them. The CDR3 DNA follows: TGTGCCAGCAGATCTGACAGGTCCTACAATGAGCAGTTCTTC. Translated, it gives CASRSDRSYNEQFF.

The chain is built from TRBV5-6 and TRBJ1-2, with a possible D match to TRBD1 (6 bases). The V gene lost 7 bases and the J gene lost 3 bases, with 22 bases spanning the gap. The CDR3 totals 16 residues. The V gene's germline CDR1 is SGHDT and CDR2 YYEEEE. CDR3 in DNA: TGTGCCAGCCGACTACAAACAGGGATCGGAGACTATGGCTACACCTTC. Protein sequence: CASRLQTGIGDYGYTF. Together with reference TRBV5-6 and TRBJ1-2, the CDR3 gives the full variable domain: DAGVTQSPTHLIKTRGQQVTLRCSPKSGHDTVSWYQQALGQGPQFIFQYYEEEERQRGNFPDRFSGHQFPNYSSELNVNALLLGDSALYLCASRLQTGIGDYGYTFGSGTRLTVV.

The genes are TRBV7-3 and TRBJ2-2, with 9 bases lining up with TRBD1. Looked up from germline, CDR1 is SGHTA and CDR2 is FQGTGA. The J segment lost 5 bases and the V segment lost 5 bases, leaving 6 bases of the junction unmatched. The CDR3 is made up of 15 amino acids. The chain's CDR3 is CASSIGQGKTGELFF. In DNA form, the CDR3 reads TGTGCCAGCAGCATCGGACAGGGGAAGACCGGGGAGCTGTTTTTT.

This chain links TRBV12-1 with TRBJ1-5. TRBV12-1 is a pseudogene locus. The CDR3 covers 11 residues. The CDR3 nucleotides read TGTGCCAGCAGCCAAAGCCAGCCCCAGCATTTT. This translates into CASSQSQPQHF.

The V call is TRBV7-2, the J call TRBJ1-6; D remains unclear. V dropped 1 base and J dropped 7 bases, with 8 bases sitting between them. Germline V gene data show CDR1 as SGHTA and CDR2 as FQGNSA. This CDR3 has 14 amino acids. As DNA, the CDR3 is TGTGCCAGCAGCTTAGTACCAGAGAATTCACCCCTCCACTTT. Encoded protein: CASSLVPENSPLHF.

The chain combines TRBV5-4 with TRBJ1-2, with 9 bases aligning to TRBD1. Germline values: CDR1 SGHNT, CDR2 YYREEE (reference sequence). V lost 0 bases to trimming and J lost 4 bases; unmatched junction nucleotides: 7. This CDR3 region has 16 residues. CDR3 protein: CASSLGIGTGPYGYTF. The CDR3 DNA follows: TGTGCCAGCAGCTTGGGAATCGGGACAGGGCCCTATGGCTACACCTTC.

This clone was picked up many times. The chain carries TRBV7-9 and TRBJ2-5; 8 nucleotides match TRBD2. V lost 2 bases to trimming and J lost 2 bases; unmatched junction nucleotides: 13. Germline CDR1 SEHNR, CDR2 FQNEAQ (reference sequence). This CDR3 region has 18 residues. CDR3: CASSLPASGSPLQETQYF. CDR3 coding DNA: TGTGCCAGCAGCTTACCGGCTAGCGGGTCACCGCTTCAAGAGACCCAGTACTTC.

This sequence joins TRBV2 and TRBJ2-3, with TRBD2 matching over 7 bases. Germline assignment: CDR1 SNHLY and CDR2 FYNNEI. The CDR3 runs to 15 residues. With V trimmed by 8 bases and J by 5 bases, 13 bases remained unmatched. The CDR3 region is CASLPRASGRDTQYF. The CDR3 DNA reads TGTGCCAGCCTCCCCCGGGCTAGCGGACGAGATACGCAGTATTTT.

The J gene is TRBJ2-7, the V gene TRBV5-6; 10 nucleotides line up with TRBD1. The ends lost 4 bases at V and 6 bases at J; junction bases unmatched: 7. From germline, CDR1 is SGHDT and CDR2 YYEEEE. This CDR3 comprises 14 residues. The CDR3 DNA follows: TGTGCCAGCAGCCCCGACAGGGGGCTCGGCGAGCAGTACTTC. Translating it yields CASSPDRGLGEQYF.

This clone was observed a single time. The chain joins TRBV4-2 to TRBJ1-4, with 7 bases lining up with TRBD1. The germline gives CDR1 LGHNA, CDR2 YNFKEQ. The J segment lost 3 bases and the V segment lost 4 bases, leaving 5 bases of the junction unmatched. The CDR3 consists of 15 residues. The CDR3: CASSLRQGPNEKLFF. The CDR3 coding sequence is TGTGCCAGCAGCCTTCGACAGGGTCCTAATGAAAAACTGTTTTTT.

To note about this clone: Within the sample, other DNA sequences also encode this same CDR3. As DNA, the CDR3 is TGCAGTGCTAGAGATGAGACTGAAGCTTTCTTT. It encodes CSARDETEAFF. V is TRBV20-1 and J is TRBJ1-1; D call uncertain. CDR3 length: 11 amino acids. In germline, CDR1 is DFQATT, CDR2 SNEGSKA (reference sequence). The ends were cut back, 0 bases at V and 5 bases at J, with 4 bases in the middle.

The chain couples TRBV2 to TRBJ2-2; 9 nucleotides align to TRBD1. This CDR3 region has 18 residues. Per the germline V gene, CDR1 is SNHLY and CDR2 is FYNNEI. V dropped 6 bases and J dropped 2; count of bases not matched to a gene: 13. The CDR3 spells CASSPPGQGGVNTGELFF. The CDR3 nucleotides are TGTGCCAGCAGCCCCCCGGGACAGGGAGGGGTAAACACCGGGGAGCTGTTTTTT.

The rearrangement links TRBV10-2 to TRBJ2-1; 8 positions agree with TRBD2. Losses at the gene ends were 1 base for V and 0 bases for J; bases not matched to a gene: 5. Germline-derived CDR1 and CDR2 are WSHSY and SAAADI. This CDR3 is built from 17 residues. CDR3 coding DNA: TGCGCCAGCAGTGAGTTTGGTAGCGGGGCCTCCTACAATGAGCAGTTCTTC. Its protein is CASSEFGSGASYNEQFF.